This T cell receptor (beta chain) was sequenced in a study of memory CD8 T cells in hepatitis C reinfection. Across the study: After reinfection, a couple of primary-infection resolvers became chronically infected. Findings of the study overall: Conclusions on public clonotypes and secondary clearance were not definitive with about 5 donors.

Turning to this clone: The antigen remains unidentified.

TCRdb's table, derived via immunoSEQ multiplex PCR, lists solely in-frame clones and lacks some. The sample contains around 4,500 clones, over 80% of which appear only once. Time point noted: late/post reinfection, 12 to 24 weeks after detection. No in vitro expansion preceded TCR sequencing of the sorted cells. V shed 3 bases, J shed 5 bases, and the junction held 5 bases outside the gene matches. CDR1 SGHRS and CDR2 YFSETQ come from the germline V gene. The CDR3 totals 14 residues. The chain is built from TRBV5-1 and TRBJ2-7, with TRBD1 matching 10 bases. This receptor was identified in a middle-aged man with hepatitis C virus infection. What was sequenced was naive CD8+ T cells sorted from blood. CDR3 in amino acids: CASSSMTGGNEQYF. In nucleotides, the CDR3 is TGCGCCAGCAGCTCAATGACAGGGGGCAACGAGCAGTACTTC.